Each of the 10 T cell receptor beta chains below was sequenced from the same sample in a study of T cell responses to AZD1222 COVID-19 vaccine. Clones were sequenced by immunoSEQ multiplex PCR, and TCRdb holds only the in-frame ones, with some missing. The repertoire holds roughly 140,000 clones, with roughly 92% as singletons. The specimen comprised peripheral blood, sampled on day 0 of AZD1222 vaccination. The source of these receptors is an adult in good health.

The J gene is TRBJ1-1, the V gene TRBV30; TRBD1 might be the D (5 bases). Germline values: CDR1 GTSNPN, CDR2 SVGIG (reference sequence). This CDR3 comprises 12 residues. Trimming took off 5 bases at V and 7 bases at J, with 14 bases between the two ends. The CDR3 coding sequence is TGTGCCTGGTCATCGCGAAGGGGTGAAGCTTTCTTT. The encoded protein is CAWSSRRGEAFF.

V gene TRBV2 combines with J gene TRBJ1-5; tentatively, D is TRBD1 (6 bases). CDR1 is SNHLY and CDR2 is FYNNEI in the germline V gene. CDR3 size: 17 residues. V dropped 6 bases and J dropped 3 bases, with 21 bases sitting between them. The CDR3 sequence: CASRTPPGGGHNQPQHF. CDR3 bases: TGTGCCAGCAGGACCCCCCCGGGTGGGGGCCACAATCAGCCCCAGCATTTT.

About this clone itself: At one end, the junction sequence differs from germline, possibly due to a read error. This chain joins TRBV6-4 and TRBJ2-1; 9 bases fit TRBD2. The CDR3 is made up of 18 amino acids. Germline CDR1 reads MRHNA; CDR2 reads SNTAGT. CDR3 loop: CASSGRWREGLSRGGAVF. As DNA, the CDR3 is TGTGCCAGCAGTGGCCGCTGGCGGGAGGGCCTCTCACGAGGGGGGGCCGTCTTC.

This clone was recorded a few times. The chain is built from TRBV28 and TRBJ1-2; tentative D call: TRBD1 (5 bases). The length of the CDR3 is 15 residues. Trimming cost V 6 bases and J 4 bases, with 18 bases left between them. Germline V gene lookup returns CDR1 MDHEN and CDR2 SYDVKM. CDR3 sequence (DNA): TGTGCCAGCAGCTTCCGGGACCCTCTGGGCTATGGCTACACCTTC. The encoded protein is CASSFRDPLGYGYTF.

The chain recombines TRBV7-9 with TRBJ2-3, with 9 bases lining up with TRBD2. From germline, CDR1 is SEHNR and CDR2 FQNEAQ (reference sequence). J lost 4 bases, V lost 1 base, and 3 bases had no gene match. This CDR3 comprises 15 residues. The CDR3 sequence: CASSLVAGGSDTQYF. The CDR3 nucleotides are TGTGCCAGCAGCTTAGTTGCGGGAGGGTCAGATACGCAGTATTTT.

For the CDR3, the DNA is TGTGCCTGGCTGAGGCAGGACAGGGGAAGGTCCGGGGAGCTGTTTTTT. Amino acids: CAWLRQDRGRSGELFF. The V gene is TRBV30, the J gene TRBJ2-2; 9 bases match TRBD1. Trimming at V came to 5 bases and at J to 6 bases, leaving 13 bases not matched to a gene. The V gene's germline CDR1 is GTSNPN and CDR2 SVGIG (reference sequence). There are 16 residues in the CDR3. The full variable domain, completed using reference TRBV30 and TRBJ2-2, is SQTIHQWPATLVQPVGSPLSLECTVEGTSNPNLYWYRQAAGRGLQLLFYSVGIGQISSEVPQNLSASRPQDRQFILSSKKLLLSDSGFYLCAWLRQDRGRSGELFFGEGSRLTVL.

The genes are TRBV4-2 and TRBJ1-5; D unclear. The CDR3 totals 13 residues. Germline CDR1 is LGHNA and CDR2 is YNFKEQ. Trimming cost V 6 bases and J 4 bases, with 10 bases left between them. CDR3 in amino acids: CASSALGNQPQHF. Here the CDR3 DNA reads TGTGCCAGCAGTGCTTTAGGGAATCAGCCCCAGCATTTT.

The CDR3 protein is CASSPFGTDFNYGYTF. CDR3 bases: TGTGCCAGCAGCCCATTCGGGACCGATTTCAACTATGGCTACACCTTC. This rearrangement joins TRBV7-3 to TRBJ1-2, with D perhaps TRBD1 (5 bases). Trimming pared 5 bases from V and 2 bases from J, leaving 18 bases between. In germline, CDR1 is SGHTA, CDR2 FQGTGA. This CDR3 has 16 amino acids.

V gene TRBV5-6 combines with J gene TRBJ2-7; D ambiguous. V was trimmed by 2 bases and J by 4 bases, leaving 13 bases between them. This CDR3 contains 14 residues. Per the germline V gene, CDR1 is SGHDT and CDR2 is YYEEEE. The DNA of the CDR3 is TGTGCCAGCAGCTTTTCCGGCCAGAGATACGAGCAGTACTTC. This translates into CASSFSGQRYEQYF.

CDR3 amino acids: CASSLPRFDEQFF. The CDR3 DNA is TGCGCCAGCAGCTTACCGCGTTTTGATGAGCAGTTCTTC. The rearrangement uses TRBV5-1 and TRBJ2-1; D unclear. This CDR3 is 13 amino acids long. Germline CDR1 SGHRS, CDR2 YFSETQ. V was pared by 2 bases and J by 8 bases, with 11 bases between.